This record looks at one T cell receptor beta chain sequence and its context. The sample is drawn from a study of blood T cell repertoires in COVID-19. Turning to the study itself: Nucleic acid was either cDNA or gDNA, and it came from T cells, B-cell-depleted T cells, or PBMCs.

Trimming removed 0 bases from V and 8 bases from J, with 16 bases in between. CDR1 and CDR2 (germline): KGHSH, LQKENI. The CDR3 covers 16 residues. Original processing methods: Quantification of nucleated cells was approximated via reference gene primer amplification. The assay was immunoSEQ multiplex PCR, and TCRdb's table has in-frame clones only and misses some. V and J calls and clone size are as listed in that table; D and trimming were resolved from the DNA. This table has over 150,000 clones, 60% to 80% appearing once. The sequenced sample was peripheral blood. The chain carries TRBV18 and TRBJ2-2; unclear D gene. The clonotype comes from an older man with acute or convalescent COVID-19. The CDR3 here is CASSPPQTFARGELFF. CDR3 coding DNA: TGTGCCAGCTCACCACCCCAGACCTTCGCTAGGGGGGAGCTGTTTTTT.